Each of the 6 T cell receptor beta chains below was sequenced from the same sample in a study of cytomegalovirus exposure and HLA in healthy donors. The PCR had 60 Vbeta and 13 Jbeta primers. Sequencing was performed with immunoSEQ multiplex PCR; in TCRdb, only in-frame clones are kept and a portion is missing. Recorded for this sample: 50,000 to 70,000 clones. The sample taken for sequencing was PBMCs. The receptors stem from a young woman in good health and CMV-seronegative.

Turning to this clone: Different DNA sequences within this sample yield the same CDR3. V gene TRBV6-4 combines with J gene TRBJ1-1; D is unresolved. V shed 4 bases and J shed 1 base, with 10 bases lying between them. CDR3 length: 14 amino acids. In germline, CDR1 is MRHNA, CDR2 SNTAGT. The CDR3 DNA reads TGTGCCAGCAGTGCCTCCCCGGGGAACACTGAAGCTTTCTTT. It translates to CASSASPGNTEAFF.

J is TRBJ1-3 and V is TRBV7-9; 9 nucleotides agree with TRBD1. With V trimmed by 5 bases and J by 4 bases, 12 bases remained unmatched. The CDR3 extends over 17 amino acids. Germline V gene sequence: CDR1 SEHNR, CDR2 FQNEAQ (reference sequence). This CDR3 reads CASSLTWVDRGGNTIYF. The DNA of the CDR3 is TGTGCCAGCAGCCTTACTTGGGTGGACAGGGGAGGAAACACCATATATTTT.

The chain links TRBV5-4 to TRBJ2-7, with 7 bases identical to TRBD2. CDR3 length: 17 residues. Germline CDR1 is SGHNT and CDR2 is YYREEE (reference sequence). The junction had 10 bases not matched to a gene; V was cut back by 0 bases and J by 1 base. This CDR3 is CASSLAWGGDGSYEQYF. The CDR3 DNA reads TGTGCCAGCAGCTTGGCCTGGGGGGGAGATGGGTCCTACGAGCAGTACTTC.

The chain links TRBV9 to TRBJ2-3; D ambiguous. In germline, CDR1 is SGDLS, CDR2 YYNGEE. With 2 bases removed from V and 1 base from J, the gap between germline ends came to 5 bases. The CDR3 has 13 amino acids. CDR3 sequence: CASSVGGTDTQYF. For the CDR3, the DNA is TGTGCCAGCAGCGTCGGTGGCACAGATACGCAGTATTTT.

The chain combines TRBV7-8 with TRBJ2-7; no firm D call. Germline V gene data show CDR1 as SGHVS and CDR2 as FQNEAQ. V lost 1 base and J lost 7, with 14 bases in between. This CDR3 is built from 14 residues. CDR3 sequence (DNA): TGTGCCAGCAGCTTAGAACAAGGAGTAAGGGAGCAGTACTTC. Its translation is CASSLEQGVREQYF.

The chain employs TRBV11-2 and TRBJ2-3; D is possibly TRBD2 (6 bases). The V and J ends lost 0 bases and 8 bases respectively, with 9 bases between them. Looked up from germline, CDR1 is SGHAT and CDR2 is FQNNGV. The CDR3 has 13 amino acids. The CDR3 region has the DNA TGTGCCAGCAGCTTAGAGTCCGGGGGTACGCAGTATTTT. Encoded protein: CASSLESGGTQYF.